The sample holds many counts of the clone carrying this T cell receptor beta chain. What it recognizes is unknown. RNA transcripts were the template for amplifying TCR beta CDR3 regions. Initially, a first-round RT-PCR of the TCR CDR3 employed the HTBI primer set. A single record per CDR3 protein comes from TCRdb applying MiXCR to the multiplex PCR reads. The sample shows around 390,000 distinct CDR3 sequences, about 15% of them seen only once. The sample comes from a study of T cells in Graves' hyperthyroidism and ophthalmopathy. Whole-study context: It was at initial diagnosis, before any treatment, that peripheral blood was collected. Findings of the study overall: Ophthalmopathy was predicted by the model a median of about 6.7 months ahead of onset.

Uncontrolled infections, other autoimmune diseases, pregnancy or lactation led to exclusion of patients. On the basis of clinical symptoms, serum thyroxine and TRAb, thyroid ultrasound and orbital computed tomography, diagnoses were made. This CDR3 has 13 residues. V was shortened by 6 bases and J by 1 base, with 9 bases between the two germline ends. CDR1 is MGHDK, CDR2 SYGVNS, per germline. Sequencing input: blood. This chain connects TRBV25-1 to TRBJ2-5; D might be TRBD1 (5 bases). This TCR came from a woman in her twenties or thirties with Graves' ophthalmopathy. DNA of the CDR3: TGTGCCAGCAGCGACAGCGTCCAAGAGACCCAGTACTTC. Translated, it gives CASSDSVQETQYF. The full variable domain, in which reference TRBV25-1 and TRBJ2-5 provide the parts outside the CDR3, is EADIYQTPRYLVIGTGKKITLECSQTMGHDKMYWYQQDPGMELHLIHYSYGVNSTEKGDLSSESTVSRIRTEHFPLTLESARPSHTSQYLCASSDSVQETQYFGPGTRLLVL.